This T cell receptor beta chain was sequenced during a study of blood T cell repertoires in COVID-19 (dated by TCRdb to about 2020). Notes on the research overall: Samples from collaborators originated in the United States, Italy and Spain and spanned both the acute and convalescent phases of COVID-19. The material from the prospective study consisted of cDNA or gDNA derived from T cells, B-cell-depleted T cells, or PBMCs. Subjects who had been exposed to COVID-19, were actively infected with it, or had recovered from it provided the deeply sampled blood TCRbeta repertoires that made up the dataset. The repertoires were released in a freely available public database meant as a resource for research on the immune response to SARS-CoV-2. Samples were obtained from the ongoing ImmuneRACE study (first 160 participants) and from 1,254 subjects provided by 6 global collaborators. The sample metadata nearly always contained a de-identified subject ID, COVID-19 status, age in years and sex. Where available, HLA class I and class II types were taken from metadata supplied by the sample provider and were not determined by assay-based typing. Overall study results and their limits: The amount of clinical and demographic metadata varied by source and participant and was provided uncurated.

TCRbeta CDR3 regions were amplified from genomic DNA by means of the immunoSEQ Assay, a bias-controlled multiplex PCR. The paper's processing steps were these. The number of nucleated cells in each sample was estimated by amplification of reference gene primers within the assay. To quantify the absolute abundance of each unique TCRbeta CDR3 rearrangement, sequence reads were collapsed and filtered. For each sample, productive Simpson clonality was calculated as the square root of Simpson's diversity index over productive rearrangements. As stored in TCRdb, this immuneACCESS dataset retains in-frame rearrangements with V and J assigned. A fraction of the clones does not appear; measured against another copy, unresolved V genes explain less than half of the discrepancy, and the remainder lacks a known reason. Clonal size and the V and J genes are those of that table, whereas D and trimming came from the DNA. In all, the sample holds about 390,000 clones, and approximately 89% of those were seen once. Roughly 2.1% of the sample is in the top ten clones.

Turning to this clone: Its antigen target is currently unknown. No clone much larger than this one lies a single base away; base qualities are absent.

At one collaborating source in Seattle, patients were enrolled during active infection and were followed longitudinally through the course of disease. The collaborating institutions used their own protocols to collect whole blood in K2EDTA tubes. For TCRbeta analysis, collaborators shipped samples in one of three forms: frozen whole blood, isolated PBMCs, or DNA extracted from either of those sample types. Reading the germline V gene gives CDR1 KGHSH and CDR2 LQKENI. The CDR3 runs 13 amino acids, cysteine and phenylalanine included. Of the read, only the CDR3 DNA is kept; its 39 bases are in frame from base 1. Compared with germline, V lacks 5 bases and J lacks 13 bases; bases without a gene match: 11.

The sequenced sample was peripheral blood. The chain is made from TRBV18 and TRBJ1-1, with 9 bases in between that match TRBD1. The clonotype was recovered from an older woman with COVID-19, enrolled during active disease. This receptor carries the CDR3 CASSYDRGAFDFF. The sequence in DNA is TGTGCCAGCTCATACGACAGGGGGGCCTTCGATTTCTTT.